The clone carrying this TCR beta chain was picked up a small number of times. Its target is unknown. The sample belongs to a study of beta chain features in type 1 diabetes. Findings of the study overall: There was no resolution here of whether HLA type influences TCRB rearrangement.

One heparinised blood draw averaging around 0.12 L was given by each donor. Post-sort purity exceeded 98% for all sorted populations. The study reverse transcribed the entire isolated RNA, so it sequenced expressed TCRB transcripts. Clones were read by immunoSEQ multiplex PCR, and TCRdb kept only the in-frame ones, dropping some. The sample contains some 160,000 clones, approximately 8.4% of which appear only once. Per germline, CDR1 SGHVS and CDR2 FQNEAQ. V trimming: 5 bases; J trimming: 2 bases; junction bases outside the gene matches: 11. The CDR3 runs to 16 residues. The chain links TRBV7-8 to TRBJ2-5; 7 bases map to TRBD1. Sequenced input: central memory CD4+ T cells from blood. The clonotype comes from a woman in her late teens or twenties in good health. CDR3 protein: CASSPPGQVGQETQYF. DNA for the CDR3: TGTGCCAGCAGCCCTCCAGGACAGGTGGGGCAAGAGACCCAGTACTTC.